This T cell receptor beta chain stems from a study of OX40 agonist ivuxolimab in advanced cancers. Overall study: A male proportion of 70% to 90% was recorded, with mean age 60 years and range about 20 to 79.

This clone was seen just once. The CDR3 loop spans 17 amino acids. The V segment lost 5 bases and the J segment 2 bases; nucleotides outside the gene matches: 12. Germline loops: CDR1 MNHEY, CDR2 SMNVEV (reference sequence). Method: immunoSEQ multiplex PCR; TCRdb's copy keeps in-frame clones and lacks some. This sample has some 74,000 clones, with around 90% found just once. The chain is built from TRBV27 and TRBJ2-3, with 8 bases aligning to TRBD1. The sequencing here drew on CD4+ or CD8+ T cells sorted from blood, taken in a trial of the OX40 agonist ivuxolimab. The sequence derives from an adult with an advanced solid tumor such as melanoma, head and neck, liver or kidney cancer. This CDR3 is CASSPYPQGAVTDTQYF. The CDR3 DNA reads TGTGCCAGCAGTCCCTACCCCCAGGGGGCGGTCACAGATACGCAGTATTTT.